This TCR beta chain is drawn from a study of T cells in Graves' hyperthyroidism and ophthalmopathy (dated 2019 in TCRdb). The study in broad terms: Peripheral blood was sampled at the time of initial diagnosis, prior to any treatment. TCR V-J signatures able to tell the groups apart were searched for in a discovery cohort of 100 patients, of whom 43 had Graves' ophthalmopathy and under 65 had stable Graves' hyperthyroidism. Whether ophthalmopathy could be predicted prospectively was tested in an independent validation cohort made up of approximately 19 hyperthyroidism patients plus 17 patients who later progressed to ophthalmopathy. The roughly 100 discovery patients were randomly divided into training and test sets at a 7:3 ratio. In addition, the study compared T-cell repertoires in thyroid tissue and in blood from six Graves' hyperthyroidism patients. Once sampling was done, hyperthyroidism patients were given methimazole at a starting dose of 30 mg daily, whereas ophthalmopathy patients were given high-dose intravenous methylprednisolone. The paper reports TCR Vbeta CDR3 sequencing of 135 peripheral blood samples: fewer than 50 ophthalmopathy, under 80 hyperthyroidism and approximately 17 progressor patients. The paper as a whole reports these results and caveats: No statistical method was used to fix the sample size in advance, and group allocation was not hidden from the investigators. Most expanded thyroid clonotypes (frequency above 0.001) were also detected in blood, suggesting blood repertoires may reflect thyroid immune responses. A model built on a 13 V-J signature distinguished ophthalmopathy from stable hyperthyroidism, reaching around 87% sensitivity and around 81% specificity in cross-validation and 80%/75% in testing. During validation, the model predicted progression to ophthalmopathy a median of approximately 6 months ahead of onset, with roughly 65% sensitivity and around 73% specificity.

CDR1 DFQATT and CDR2 SNEGSKA are derived from the germline V gene (reference sequence). Counted from cysteine to phenylalanine, this CDR3 has 14 amino acids. CDR3 DNA only is kept here, 42 bases in frame from base 1. V is trimmed back by 8 bases and J by 4 bases, and the junction contains 8 bases that no gene match accounts for. TCR beta CDR3 regions were amplified from RNA transcripts. A first-round RT-PCR of the TCR CDR3 used the HTBI primer set with the Qiagen OneStep RT-PCR kit. A second multiplex PCR round built the libraries, followed by size selection and purification. Sequencing of the libraries was done on an Illumina HiSeq2000 using paired-end 100 bp reads. As for the original processing: SOAPnuke was used to process the raw data, removing reads that contained adapters or uncalled bases, had a mean Phred below 15, or lacked an exact match to the constant primer or identifier. High-quality paired reads were merged using COPE v1.2.5, and each unique nucleotide sequence was defined as a clonotype. MiTCR v1.1 was used to align clonotypes to the IMGT TRBV, TRBD and TRBJ reference segments. The analysis was restricted to V-J combinations with a frequency above 0.0001, which together covered 99.2% of the repertoires. The TCS score was defined as the ratio of F50 (clonal expansion) to E x V (chaos), calculated using BLOSUM62-based TCRdist between CDR3 peptides within each V-J. Welch's t-statistics and random forest reduced roughly 540 V-J features to some 14, which were used in a naive Bayes classifier (R e1071). TCRdb reran the public reads through fastp at Q25 and MiXCR, keeping productive beta chains. Rows are unified per CDR3 protein, each entry keeping the most common DNA and genes. The V and J calls here are based on TCRdb, not the publication. This sample comprises 310,000 or so distinct CDR3 sequences, about a sixth of them detected only once. The ten most abundant clones make up less than 70% of the sample.

On this clonotype itself: What this receptor recognizes is not known. One base away there is no much larger clone; base qualities are not given.

In the ophthalmopathy patients, disease was moderately to severely active, with a Clinical Activity Score of 3 or more, a NOSPECS grade of 4 or more, and a duration of less than 3 months. Patients with uncontrolled infections, other autoimmune diseases, pregnancy or lactation were excluded. Clinical symptoms, serum thyroxine and TRAb, thyroid ultrasound, and orbital computed tomography formed the basis for the diagnoses. Ficoll-Paque density gradient centrifugation was used to isolate PBMCs from around 10 ml of fresh peripheral blood. Trizol reagent was used to extract total RNA, and RNA quality was then checked on an Agilent 2100 Bioanalyzer.

The sequence joins TRBV20-1 to TRBJ2-3; 11 central nucleotides agree with TRBD2. The receptor comes from a woman aged 55-69 years with Graves' ophthalmopathy. The sequenced sample consisted of blood. The CDR3 corresponds to CSTPTSGVPDTQYF. The DNA sequence reads TGCAGTACGCCGACTAGCGGGGTGCCAGATACGCAGTATTTT.